Shown below are 5 T cell receptor beta chains from a single sample sequenced in a study of identical twins' blood T cells. TCRdb analysed the 5' RACE reads with MiXCR anew, one entry per CDR3 protein. Of 350,000 to 450,000 distinct CDR3 sequences in the sample, 28% were seen once. The sample taken for sequencing was PBMCs. These receptors came from a woman aged 18-55 years in good health.

This clonotype was detected ten times or more. This chain links TRBV29-1 with TRBJ2-3; tentatively, D is TRBD1 or TRBD2 (5 bases each). V was cut by 3 bases and J by 14 bases, with 27 bases left in between. The CDR3 totals 15 residues. Per germline, CDR1 SQVTM and CDR2 ANQGSEA. This CDR3 reads CSVDEGLHGGVLWYF. The CDR3 DNA follows: TGCAGCGTTGATGAGGGCCTTCATGGGGGAGTACTATGGTATTTT.

Notes on this clonotype: The junction and the germline gene differ at one end; a read error may be behind it. The CDR3 DNA is TGCGCCAGTAGCCAAGAAGGGGGGTGCACTGAAGCTTTCTTT. Amino acid sequence: CASSQEGGCTEAFF. The V call is TRBV4-3, the J call TRBJ1-1; D is perhaps TRBD1 (6 bases). The CDR3 is 14 residues long. Germline V gene data show CDR1 as LGHNA and CDR2 as YSLEER.

V is TRBV27 and J is TRBJ1-5; D is possibly TRBD1 (5 bases). Per germline, CDR1 MNHEY and CDR2 SMNVEV (reference sequence). There are 16 residues in the CDR3. Trimming took off 5 bases at V and 4 bases at J, with 18 bases between the two ends. CDR3 nucleotide sequence: TGTGCCAGCAGTCGTGCACCGGGACGGATTAATCAGCCCCAGCATTTT. Amino acids: CASSRAPGRINQPQHF.

The chain couples TRBV7-9 to TRBJ1-2; weak D call: TRBD1 (5 bases). V dropped 7 bases and J dropped 8 bases, with 17 bases sitting between them. Germline CDR1 SEHNR, CDR2 FQNEAQ (reference sequence). This CDR3 region has 13 residues. DNA of the CDR3: TGTGCCAGCAATAGGGGCCAGGGCCGAGGCTACACCTTC. This codes for CASNRGQGRGYTF.

There are a few counts of this clonotype. The chain joins TRBV4-3 to TRBJ2-1, with 12 bases that match TRBD2. Germline values: CDR1 LGHNA, CDR2 YSLEER. CDR3 size: 19 residues. V lost 4 bases to trimming and J lost 0 bases; unmatched junction nucleotides: 10. The CDR3 nucleotides are TGCGCCAGCAGCCGAGCCCGGACTAGCGGGACAGTCTCCTACAATGAGCAGTTCTTC. Translated, it gives CASSRARTSGTVSYNEQFF.